This entry lists 24 T cell receptor beta chains sequenced from one sample in a study of OX40 agonist ivuxolimab in advanced cancers. TCRdb's copy holds only in-frame clones and misses some; the assay was immunoSEQ multiplex PCR. This table holds about 45,000 clones, around 92% found once. The sample in question was CD4+ or CD8+ T cells sorted from blood, obtained in a trial of the OX40 agonist ivuxolimab. These receptors were obtained from an adult with an advanced solid tumor such as melanoma, head and neck, liver or kidney cancer.

This chain joins TRBV7-9 and TRBJ1-2, with D tentatively TRBD1 (5 bases). V lost 5 bases and J lost 4, with 14 bases in between. The CDR3 runs 14 residues. CDR1 SEHNR and CDR2 FQNEAQ come from the germline V gene (reference sequence). The CDR3 loop reads CASSPPGGIYGYTF. CDR3 nucleotides: TGTGCCAGCAGCCCCCCCGGGGGGATCTATGGCTACACCTTC.

The rearrangement joins TRBV4-1 to TRBJ1-2; D is ambiguous. The CDR3 runs 15 residues. The V and J ends lost 0 bases and 6 bases respectively, with 14 bases between them. CDR1 is MGHRA, CDR2 YSYEKL, per germline. CDR3 DNA: TGCGCCAGCAGCCAAGAACCGGGTCTGGCGGATGGCTACACCTTC. Its translation: CASSQEPGLADGYTF.

The chain has TRBV9 and TRBJ1-4; unclear D gene. Trimming shortened V by 3 bases and J by 2 bases, and 11 bases separated the two germline ends. Germline-derived CDR1 and CDR2 are SGDLS and YYNGEE. The CDR3 length is 15 residues. The CDR3 protein is CASSAYGGTNEKLFF. CDR3 nucleotide sequence: TGTGCCAGCAGCGCCTACGGAGGGACTAATGAAAAACTGTTTTTT.

This clone was recorded once. The chain joins TRBV11-2 to TRBJ1-1; D gene ambiguous. Trimming removed 6 bases from V and 6 bases from J, with 11 bases in between. This CDR3 comprises 12 residues. Germline CDR1 is SGHAT and CDR2 is FQNNGV. The CDR3 DNA reads TGTGCCAGCAGAGAGGTAACCCCTGAAGCTTTCTTT. Protein product: CASREVTPEAFF.

The chain uses TRBV19 and TRBJ1-1; a weak D match, TRBD1 (5 bases). The CDR3 has 14 residues. Germline V gene lookup returns CDR1 LNHDA and CDR2 SQIVND (reference sequence). The ends were cut back, 4 bases at V and 4 bases at J, with 13 bases in the middle. CDR3 protein: CASSTPGRGTEAFF. The CDR3 DNA follows: TGTGCCAGTAGTACTCCAGGGAGGGGCACTGAAGCTTTCTTT.

V usage is TRBV4-1 and J usage is TRBJ2-7; TRBD2 aligns across 11 bases. V lost 8 bases to trimming and J lost 2 bases; unmatched junction nucleotides: 11. This CDR3 is 16 amino acids long. Germline assignment: CDR1 MGHRA and CDR2 YSYEKL. CDR3 region: CASSLAGDRVTYEQYF. The CDR3 DNA reads as TGCGCCAGCTCACTAGCGGGGGACAGGGTGACCTACGAGCAGTACTTC.

The chain recombines TRBV6-5 with TRBJ1-1, with D unresolved. Germline V gene sequence: CDR1 MNHEY, CDR2 SVGAGI. The CDR3 has 11 amino acids. Trimming took off 10 bases at V and 1 base at J, with 7 bases between the two ends. The CDR3 bases are TGTGCCATGCGACAGAACACTGAAGCTTTCTTT. This encodes CAMRQNTEAFF.

A note on this clone: The sample has other DNA sequences that encode this CDR3 too. This chain links TRBV5-1 with TRBJ1-2; 8 bases map to TRBD1. The CDR3 length is 17 residues. The V gene's germline CDR1 is SGHRS and CDR2 YFSETQ. The trim removed 1 base at V and 0 bases at J, leaving 8 bases unmatched. CDR3 region: CASSLYGTGDSNYGYTF. In DNA, the CDR3 is TGCGCCAGCAGCTTGTATGGGACAGGCGACTCTAACTATGGCTACACCTTC.

This rearrangement joins TRBV27 to TRBJ1-2; a weak D match, TRBD1 (5 bases). This CDR3 comprises 13 residues. Trimming removed 0 bases from V and 8 bases from J, with 10 bases in between. The germline CDR1 and CDR2 sequences are MNHEY and SMNVEV (reference sequence). Written as DNA, the CDR3 is TGTGCCAGCAGTTTATCGAAGCGGGACGGCTACACCTTC. The encoded protein is CASSLSKRDGYTF.

The chain has TRBV2 and TRBJ1-2, with D perhaps TRBD1 (5 bases). The CDR3 loop spans 12 amino acids. From germline, CDR1 is SNHLY and CDR2 FYNNEI. With 6 bases removed from V and 8 bases from J, the gap between germline ends came to 13 bases. The CDR3 DNA reads as TGTGCCAGCAGGGGGACCAAATGGGGCTACACCTTC. It is translated as CASRGTKWGYTF.

This clone has a handful of counts. The rearrangement joins TRBV10-3 to TRBJ1-3, with D hard to call. CDR3 size: 17 residues. Germline CDR1 reads ENHRY; CDR2 reads SYGVKD. V gave up 5 bases and J gave up 2 bases, with 19 bases separating them. The CDR3 spells CAISMPYGRPTGNTIYF. DNA for the CDR3: TGTGCCATCAGTATGCCGTATGGAAGACCCACTGGAAACACCATATATTTT.

The rearrangement links TRBV29-1 to TRBJ2-6, with no clear D. The CDR3 has 17 amino acids. In germline, CDR1 is SQVTM, CDR2 ANQGSEA. V was cut by 0 bases and J by 2 bases, with 14 bases left in between. DNA of the CDR3: TGCAGCGTTGAAGATTCGGGTCAAACCCCTGGGGCCAACGTCCTGACTTTC. Translating it yields CSVEDSGQTPGANVLTF.

The chain joins TRBV6-1 to TRBJ1-5; perhaps TRBD1 as D (6 bases). The CDR3 contains 13 residues. Germline lookup yields CDR1 MNHNS and CDR2 SASEGT. V shed 3 bases and J shed 7 bases, with 10 bases lying between them. The CDR3 region has the DNA TGTGCCAGCAGTGACAGGGGAGGCCAGCCCCAGCATTTT. It is translated as CASSDRGGQPQHF.

This chain connects TRBV2 to TRBJ2-1; D tentatively reads TRBD1 or TRBD2 (7 bases each). The germline V and J ends were trimmed by 4 bases and 8 bases, with 15 bases remaining between them. The germline gives CDR1 SNHLY, CDR2 FYNNEI. The length of the CDR3 is 14 residues. This CDR3 reads CASSVWRGTDEQFF. For the CDR3, the DNA is TGTGCCAGCAGTGTATGGCGGGGGACAGATGAGCAGTTCTTC. Supplemented by reference TRBV2 and TRBJ2-1, the full variable domain reads EPEVTQTPSHQVTQMGQEVILRCVPISNHLYFYWYRQILGQKVEFLVSFYNNEISEKSEIFDDQFSVERPDGSNFTLKIRSTKLEDSAMYFCASSVWRGTDEQFFGPGTRLTVL.

V is TRBV4-2 and J is TRBJ2-3, with a possible D match to TRBD2 (7 bases). This CDR3 has 14 residues. Per the germline V gene, CDR1 is LGHNA and CDR2 is YNFKEQ. The ends were cut back, 5 bases at V and 3 bases at J, with 12 bases in the middle. The CDR3 protein is CASSLQGGTDTQYF. CDR3 DNA sequence: TGTGCCAGCAGCTTACAGGGAGGGACAGATACGCAGTATTTT.

The chain has TRBV5-4 and TRBJ1-3, with 8 bases matching TRBD1. From germline, CDR1 is SGHNT and CDR2 YYREEE (reference sequence). This CDR3 region has 15 residues. The trim removed 0 bases at V and 2 bases at J, leaving 1 base unmatched. CDR3 DNA sequence: TGTGCCAGCAGCTTGGACAGGGGGGCTGGAAACACCATATATTTT. This encodes CASSLDRGAGNTIYF.

V is TRBV28 and J is TRBJ2-6; tentatively, D is TRBD1 or TRBD2 (5 bases each). V lost 6 bases, J lost 0 bases, and 12 bases lay in between. The germline V gene has CDR1 MDHEN and CDR2 SYDVKM. The CDR3 covers 16 residues. In DNA form, the CDR3 reads TGTGCCAGCAGCTCGGGACGGGACTCTGGGGCCAACGTCCTGACTTTC. It yields the protein CASSSGRDSGANVLTF.

The V call is TRBV4-2, the J call TRBJ2-1; either TRBD1 or TRBD2 may supply D (5 bases each). From germline, CDR1 is LGHNA and CDR2 YNFKEQ. Trimming took 0 bases from V and 4 from J, leaving 16 bases between them. CDR3 length equals 17 residues. CDR3 sequence reads: CASSQDRWGSQYNEQFF. The DNA for the CDR3 is TGTGCCAGCAGCCAAGATCGATGGGGGAGCCAATACAATGAGCAGTTCTTC.

This chain joins TRBV6-1 and TRBJ2-7; D uncertain. Per germline, CDR1 MNHNS and CDR2 SASEGT. The CDR3 runs to 14 residues. The germline V and J ends were trimmed by 1 base and 9 bases, with 16 bases remaining between them. The CDR3, as DNA: TGTGCCAGCAGTGAAGTGACTCCCGAACGCCGGCAGTACTTC. It specifies CASSEVTPERRQYF.

The rearrangement uses TRBV4-1 and TRBJ2-7, with 11 positions matching TRBD2. Unmatched junction bases numbered 6, after V lost 4 bases and J lost 4 bases. Per the germline V gene, CDR1 is MGHRA and CDR2 is YSYEKL. The CDR3 covers 15 residues. The CDR3 DNA follows: TGCGCCAGCAGCCCCTCCGGGACTAGCGGTTACGAGCAGTACTTC. This codes for CASSPSGTSGYEQYF.

The J gene is TRBJ2-6, the V gene TRBV7-9; D gene uncertain. V was cut by 1 base and J by 2 bases, with 3 bases left in between. The CDR3 is made up of 14 amino acids. The germline gives CDR1 SEHNR, CDR2 FQNEAQ (reference sequence). CDR3 nucleotides: TGTGCCAGCAGCTTAGACCCTGGGGCCAACGTCCTGACTTTC. Its protein product is CASSLDPGANVLTF.

This clone was counted a single time. The chain is built from TRBV7-3 and TRBJ2-1; 9 bases are a match to TRBD2. With 2 bases clipped from V and 4 bases from J, the junction kept 3 bases outside the gene matches. CDR1 and CDR2 (germline): SGHTA, FQGTGA. The CDR3 runs to 15 residues. The CDR3 region has the DNA TGTGCCAGCAGCTTACTAGCGGGGCTTTACAATGAGCAGTTCTTC. As protein: CASSLLAGLYNEQFF. The full variable domain, with the rest looked up from reference TRBV7-3 and TRBJ2-1, is GAGVSQTPSNKVTEKGKYVELRCDPISGHTALYWYRQSLGQGPEFLIYFQGTGAADDSGLPNDRFFAVRPEGSVSTLKIQRTERGDSAVYLCASSLLAGLYNEQFFGPGTRLTVL.

The chain carries TRBV29-1 and TRBJ1-2; no reliable D call. From germline, CDR1 is SQVTM and CDR2 ANQGSEA. Trimming shortened V by 4 bases and J by 8 bases, and 14 bases separated the two germline ends. CDR3 size: 12 residues. CDR3 sequence: CSVAPETEGYTF. The CDR3 DNA follows: TGCAGCGTTGCCCCGGAGACGGAGGGCTACACCTTC.

This clone was found once. The chain has TRBV5-6 and TRBJ2-7; D remains unclear. Germline lookup yields CDR1 SGHDT and CDR2 YYEEEE. The germline V and J ends were trimmed by 0 bases and 7 bases, with 11 bases remaining between them. The CDR3 has 13 amino acids. The CDR3 bases are TGTGCCAGCAGCTTGGCGAGGTGGGATGAGCAGTACTTC. Its translation: CASSLARWDEQYF.